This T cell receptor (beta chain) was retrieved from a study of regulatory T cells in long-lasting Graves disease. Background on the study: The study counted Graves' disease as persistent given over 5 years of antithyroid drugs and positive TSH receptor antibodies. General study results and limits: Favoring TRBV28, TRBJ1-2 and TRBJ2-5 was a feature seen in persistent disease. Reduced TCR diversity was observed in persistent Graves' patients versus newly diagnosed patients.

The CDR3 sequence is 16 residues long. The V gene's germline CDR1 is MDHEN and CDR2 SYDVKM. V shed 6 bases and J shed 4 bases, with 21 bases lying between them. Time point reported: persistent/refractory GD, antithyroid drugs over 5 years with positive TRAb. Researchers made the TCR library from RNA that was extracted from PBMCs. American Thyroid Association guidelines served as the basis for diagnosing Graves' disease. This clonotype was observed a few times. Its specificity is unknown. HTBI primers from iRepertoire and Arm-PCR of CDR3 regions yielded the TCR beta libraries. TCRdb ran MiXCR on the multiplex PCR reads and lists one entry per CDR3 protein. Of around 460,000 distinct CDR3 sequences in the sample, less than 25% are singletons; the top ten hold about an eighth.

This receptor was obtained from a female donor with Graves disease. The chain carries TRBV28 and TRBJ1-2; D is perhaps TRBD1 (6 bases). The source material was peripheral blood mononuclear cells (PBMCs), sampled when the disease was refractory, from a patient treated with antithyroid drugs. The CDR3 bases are TGTGCCAGCAGACCGGGACACGGGGACATGGGCTATGGCTACACCTTC. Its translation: CASRPGHGDMGYGYTF.